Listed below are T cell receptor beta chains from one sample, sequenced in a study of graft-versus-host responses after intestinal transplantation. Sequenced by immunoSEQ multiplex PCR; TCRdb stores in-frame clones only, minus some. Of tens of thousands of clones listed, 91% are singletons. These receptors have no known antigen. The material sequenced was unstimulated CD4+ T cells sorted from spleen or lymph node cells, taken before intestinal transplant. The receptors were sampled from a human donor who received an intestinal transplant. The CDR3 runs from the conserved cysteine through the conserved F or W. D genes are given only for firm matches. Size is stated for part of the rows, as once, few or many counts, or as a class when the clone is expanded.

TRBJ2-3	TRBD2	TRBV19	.	TGTGCCAGTAGTACCGGACTAGAGGAAGATACGCAGTATTTT	CASSTGLEEDTQYF
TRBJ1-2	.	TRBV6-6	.	TGTGCCAGCAGGGGAGGCGGTGGCTACACCTTC	CASRGGGGYTF
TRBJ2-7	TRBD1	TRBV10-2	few	TGCGCCAGCAAGCTCGACAGGGGGACCGAAACCTACGAGCAGTACTTC	CASKLDRGTETYEQYF
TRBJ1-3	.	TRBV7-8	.	TGTGCCAGCAGCTTACTCGGGACATCCTCCTCTGGAAACACCATATATTTT	CASSLLGTSSSGNTIYF
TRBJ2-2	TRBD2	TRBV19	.	TGTGCCAGTAGCACTAGCGGGGGGATCACCGGGGAGCTGTTTTTT	CASSTSGGITGELFF
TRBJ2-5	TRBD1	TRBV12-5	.	TGTGCTAGTGGTCCAGGGACAGACCAAGAGACCCAGTACTTC	CASGPGTDQETQYF
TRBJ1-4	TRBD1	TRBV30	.	TGTGCCTGGGCACAGGGGACTAATGAAAAACTGTTTTTT	CAWAQGTNEKLFF
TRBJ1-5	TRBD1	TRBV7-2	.	TGTGCCAGCAGCCGAACAACAGGGGCTTCTATTACGGCCCAGCATTTT	CASSRTTGASITAQHF
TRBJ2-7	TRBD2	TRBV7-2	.	TGTGCCAGCAGCTTAATAGGGCTAGCGGGGGGGTACGAGCAGTACTTC	CASSLIGLAGGYEQYF
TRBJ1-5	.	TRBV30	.	TGTGCCTGGAGTAGCAGGGGAGGCAATCAGCCCCAGCATTTT	CAWSSRGGNQPQHF
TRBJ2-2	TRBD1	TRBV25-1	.	TGTGCCAGCGTGGGACAGGGGTCCACCGGGGAGCTGTTTTTT	CASVGQGSTGELFF
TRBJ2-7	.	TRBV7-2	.	TGTGCCAGCAGCTTGACGTTCGGAGAGTACGAGCAGTACTTC	CASSLTFGEYEQYF
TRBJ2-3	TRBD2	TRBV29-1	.	TGCAGCGTCGTGAGCCCTAGCGGGGGGCAGGCAGATACGCAGTATTTT	CSVVSPSGGQADTQYF
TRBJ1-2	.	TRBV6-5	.	TGTGCCAGCAAACCAGGGGATAACTATGGCTACACCTTC	CASKPGDNYGYTF
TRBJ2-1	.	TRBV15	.	TGTGCCACCAGCAGAGGTGCAGGGAATCCCAATGAGCAGTTCTTC	CATSRGAGNPNEQFF
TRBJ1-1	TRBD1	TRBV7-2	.	TGTGCCAGCATTAGAGACAGGGATATCGCTGAAGCTTTCTTT	CASIRDRDIAEAFF
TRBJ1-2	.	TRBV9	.	TGTGCCAGCAGCGTAGATCAGGGCAACTATGGCTACACCTTC	CASSVDQGNYGYTF
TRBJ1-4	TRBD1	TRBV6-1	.	TGTGCCAGCAGTTCCGCCGGGACAGGCACTGAAAAACTGTTTTTT	CASSSAGTGTEKLFF
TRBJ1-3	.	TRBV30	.	TGTGCCTGGAGTAAACTATTCTCTGGAAACACCATATATTTT	CAWSKLFSGNTIYF
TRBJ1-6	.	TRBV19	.	TGTGCCAGTAGGATGGACACCCCTTATAATTCACCCCTCCACTTT	CASRMDTPYNSPLHF
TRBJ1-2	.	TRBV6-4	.	TGTGCCAGCGCCCCTTCGGCGGGTCATAAGTATGGCTACACCTTC	CASAPSAGHKYGYTF
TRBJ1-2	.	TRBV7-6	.	TGTGCCAGCAGCTTCGGGCAACAGGATGGCTACACCTTC	CASSFGQQDGYTF
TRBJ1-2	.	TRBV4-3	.	TGCGCCAGCACCCAGCAGATGGGGGCCTACTATGGCTACACCTTC	CASTQQMGAYYGYTF
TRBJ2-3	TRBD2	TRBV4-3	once	TGCGCCAGCAGCCAGAGACTAGCGGGTAGCACAGATACGCAGTATTTT	CASSQRLAGSTDTQYF
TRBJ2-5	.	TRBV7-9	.	TGTGCCAGCAGCCCTTTCCGTCTGGACAGGACTAAAGAGACCCAGTACTTC	CASSPFRLDRTKETQYF
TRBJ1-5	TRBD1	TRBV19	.	TGTGCCAGTAGTAAAAGGGGACAGGGCTACAATCAGCCCCAGCATTTT	CASSKRGQGYNQPQHF
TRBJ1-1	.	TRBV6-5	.	TGTGCCAGCAGTTACTCCGGTAGTGAAGCTTTCTTT	CASSYSGSEAFF
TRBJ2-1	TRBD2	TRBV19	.	TGTGCCAGCCGACTAGCGGGGGGGCCTGGTGAGCAGTTCTTC	CASRLAGGPGEQFF
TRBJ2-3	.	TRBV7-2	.	TGTGCCAGCAGCTTCCGTGGGATACGGGGGGCCAGAGGGGATACGCAGTATTTT	CASSFRGIRGARGDTQYF
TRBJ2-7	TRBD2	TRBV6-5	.	TGTGCCAGCAGTTTCCGGACTAGCGGGAAGACCTACGAGCAGTACTTC	CASSFRTSGKTYEQYF
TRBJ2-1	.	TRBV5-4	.	TGTGCCAGCAGCTTGCCACTAGAAGGGAAGGGCAATGAGCAGTTCTTC	CASSLPLEGKGNEQFF
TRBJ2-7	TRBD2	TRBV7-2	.	TGTGCCAGCAGCTTAGCTGGTACTAGCGGGGGGGCCTACGAGCAGTACTTC	CASSLAGTSGGAYEQYF
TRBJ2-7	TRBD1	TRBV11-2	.	TGTGCCAGCAGCCCTTCAAATACAGGGGACACGGACTACGAGCAGTACTTC	CASSPSNTGDTDYEQYF
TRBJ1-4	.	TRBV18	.	TGTGCCAGCTCCCCCCCCGGGACTGAAAATGAAAAACTGTTTTTT	CASSPPGTENEKLFF
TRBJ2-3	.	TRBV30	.	TGTGCCTGGACTAGCGGCACAGATACGCAGTATTTT	CAWTSGTDTQYF
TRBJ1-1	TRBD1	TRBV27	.	TGTGCCAGCAGCCTAGGACAGGACACTGAAGCTTTCTTT	CASSLGQDTEAFF
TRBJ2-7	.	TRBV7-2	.	TGTGCCAGCAGCTTGGCAGGGCCCTACGAGCAGTACTTC	CASSLAGPYEQYF
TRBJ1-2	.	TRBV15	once	TGTGCCACCAGCAGAGATCGTCTTAACTATGGCTACACCTTC	CATSRDRLNYGYTF
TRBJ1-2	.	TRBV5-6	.	TGTGCCAGCGGCGAAACGGGGTATGGCTACACCTTC	CASGETGYGYTF
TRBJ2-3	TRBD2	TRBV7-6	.	TGTGCCAGCAGCAGAATCCAGCGGGGGGGCCTAGATACGCAGTATTTT	CASSRIQRGGLDTQYF
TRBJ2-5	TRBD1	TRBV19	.	TGTGCCAGTAGTACTCAGGGGGCGAGGGAGACCCAGTACTTC	CASSTQGARETQYF
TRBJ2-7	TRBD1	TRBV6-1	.	TGTGCCAGCAGCCTAGGACAGGGCTCCTACGAGCAGTACTTC	CASSLGQGSYEQYF
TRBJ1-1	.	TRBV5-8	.	TGTGCCACCGCAAGGGGCCAGAACACTGAAGCTTTCTTT	CATARGQNTEAFF
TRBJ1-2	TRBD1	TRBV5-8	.	TGTGCCAGCAGCTTGAGACAGGGGACGAATGGCTACACCTTC	CASSLRQGTNGYTF
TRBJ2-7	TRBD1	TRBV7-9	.	TGTGCCAGCAGTCGTTGGACAGGGCTTGAAGAGCAGTACTTC	CASSRWTGLEEQYF
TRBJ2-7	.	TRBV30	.	TGTGCCTGGAGTGCCTACTACGAGCAGTACTTC	CAWSAYYEQYF
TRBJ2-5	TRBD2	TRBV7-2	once	TGTGCCAGCAGCTTAGTGGGGACTAGCGGGACCCAAGAGACCCAGTACTTC	CASSLVGTSGTQETQYF
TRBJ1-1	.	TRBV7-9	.	TGTGCCAGCAGTAGGAGCGCAGGGTGGGGTGAAGCTTTCTTT	CASSRSAGWGEAFF
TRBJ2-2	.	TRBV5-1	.	TGCGCCAGCAGCTTACAGGGCCGGAACACCGGGGAGCTGTTTTTT	CASSLQGRNTGELFF
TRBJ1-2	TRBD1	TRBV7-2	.	TGTGCCAGCAGTGGACAGGGAACGAACTATGGCTACACCTTC	CASSGQGTNYGYTF
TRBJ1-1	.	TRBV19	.	TGTGCCAGTAGGACCCGGGGGGGGAAGAATGCTTTCTTT	CASRTRGGKNAFF
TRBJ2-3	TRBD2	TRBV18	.	TGTGCCAGCTCACCGATAGCGGGGGGGTCCACAGATACGCAGTATTTT	CASSPIAGGSTDTQYF
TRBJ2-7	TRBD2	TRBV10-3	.	TGTGCCACCTCTAGCGGGGCCTCCTACGAGCAGTACTTC	CATSSGASYEQYF
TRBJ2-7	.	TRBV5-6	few	TGTGCCAGCAGCTTGTTCTCGCGGACAGACTACGAGCAGTACTTC	CASSLFSRTDYEQYF
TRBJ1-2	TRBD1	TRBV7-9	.	TGTGCCAGCAGCCGAGGGACAGGGGGTGGCTACACCTTC	CASSRGTGGGYTF
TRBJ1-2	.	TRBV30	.	TGTGCCTGGAGTGGGGGGACACGGGCGGACTATGGCTACACCTTC	CAWSGGTRADYGYTF
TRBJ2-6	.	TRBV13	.	TGTGCCAGCAGCTTTTCGGGGGGCCTACTCTCTGGGGCCAACGTCCTGACTTTC	CASSFSGGLLSGANVLTF
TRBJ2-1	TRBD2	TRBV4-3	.	TGCGCCAGCAGCCAAGCCCCGGGACTAGCCTACAATGAGCAGTTCTTC	CASSQAPGLAYNEQFF